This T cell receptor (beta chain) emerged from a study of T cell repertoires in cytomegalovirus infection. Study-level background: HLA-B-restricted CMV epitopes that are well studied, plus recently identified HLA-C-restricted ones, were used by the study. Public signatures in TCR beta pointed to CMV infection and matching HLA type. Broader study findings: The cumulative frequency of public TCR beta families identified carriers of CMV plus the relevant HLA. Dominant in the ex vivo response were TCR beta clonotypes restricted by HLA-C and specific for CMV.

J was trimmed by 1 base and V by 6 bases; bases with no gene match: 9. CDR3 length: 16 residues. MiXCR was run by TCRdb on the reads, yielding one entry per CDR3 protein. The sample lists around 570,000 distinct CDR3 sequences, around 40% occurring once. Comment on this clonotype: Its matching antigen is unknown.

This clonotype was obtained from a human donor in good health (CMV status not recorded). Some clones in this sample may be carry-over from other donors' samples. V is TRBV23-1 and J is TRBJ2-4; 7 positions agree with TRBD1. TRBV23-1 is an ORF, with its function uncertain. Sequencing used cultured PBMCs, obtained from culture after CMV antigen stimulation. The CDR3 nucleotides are TGCGCCAGCAGACTAGGGGGCATAGCGGCCAAAAACATTCAGTACTTC. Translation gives CASRLGGIAAKNIQYF.